This TCR beta chain stems from a study of beta chain features in type 1 diabetes (dated by TCRdb to 2016 to 2018). With regard to the full study: Mean age, gender distribution, total cell number and subset yield were not different between patients and healthy donors. A total of roughly 98,000,000 sorted cells were examined across all samples, and a strong correlation was observed between cell number per subset and RNA yield. The study compared TCRB repertoires of sorted circulating CD4+ T cell subsets between recently diagnosed type 1 diabetes patients and matched healthy donors. Whereas all 30 or so donors provided naive and central memory subsets, regulatory and stem cell-like memory subsets were isolated from just 8 patients and about 8 healthy donors.

Each donor gave one peripheral blood draw, about 110 mL on average, collected into heparinised tubes. Using a panel that included CD45RO, CCR7, CD25, CD127, CD95 and CD27, naive, central memory, regulatory and stem cell-like memory CD4+ T cells were sorted on a BD FACSAria II. All sorted populations exceeded 95% purity. PBMCs were isolated right away by Lymphoprep density gradient centrifugation and were stained directly, without culture. So that batch effects would be minimized, each experiment stained and sorted samples in pairs, pairing one healthy donor with one patient. CDR3 length: 13 amino acids, cysteine to phenylalanine. The sequence is cut down to CDR3 DNA, 39 bases in frame from base 1. CDR1 and CDR2 (SNHLY, FYNNEI) derive from the germline V gene. Compared with germline, V lacks 9 bases and J lacks 6 bases; bases without a gene match: 7. Concerning this clone itself: Its target antigen remains unknown. It has no much larger one-base neighbor in the sample; base qualities were not kept.

The High Capacity cDNA Reverse Transcription Kit was used to reverse transcribe all of the isolated RNA, meaning that expressed TCRB transcripts were what got sequenced. Naive, central memory and regulatory T cell samples underwent deep immunoSEQ sequencing, averaging about 3.57 million total reads per sample. Sorted cells were lysed in RLT buffer, and RNA was extracted using DNase-treated RNeasy Micro or Mini kits according to cell number. Each cell subset was processed on its own to prevent cross-contamination, while patient and healthy donor samples were processed together. TCRB sequences were amplified from cDNA with the immunoSEQ multiplex PCR, producing 87-bp fragments spanning the CDR3 region. The amplicons were sequenced using the Illumina HiSeq platform. Per the authors' processing: Synthetic template baselines were used to correct PCR bias computationally, reads within Hamming distance 2 were collapsed, and singletons that could not be merged were discarded. Reads were aligned against IMGT to assign V, D and J genes, CDR3 length and insertions or deletions at six rearrangement sites. Within each subset, clonotype counts were normalized to the number of sorted cells before true diversity and Gini coefficients were calculated with the tcR R package. The overlap coefficient, calculated on TCRB nucleotide sequences, was used to measure repertoire sharing. This immuneACCESS table, as held by TCRdb, lists in-frame sequences with V and J called but not all clones. Of the missing ones, under half trace to an unresolved V gene in checked studies; the others have no known cause. V and J calls and clone size are copied from that table; D and trimming were computed from the DNA. This sample is represented by roughly 400,000 clones; 9.6% of them were singletons. Roughly 0.54% of the sample lies in the top ten.

The full study reports these points: Type 1 diabetes patients showed a moderate but significant shortening of TCRB CDR3 length in all four CD4+ subsets. Patients with type 1 diabetes made fewer insertions and deleted more nucleotides at VDJ recombination sites, implying thymic rearrangement abnormalities. Sequencing cDNA rather than genomic DNA could over-represent highly expressing activated cells, although activation and CD3 levels did not differ between groups. Shorter templates might have been favored by PCR, but patient and control samples were amplified and corrected together, so both groups would have been affected equally by any skew. Only small numbers of individuals were included in the HLA sub-analyses, which left unresolved whether HLA type had any influence on TCRB rearrangement. Naive, central memory and regulatory TCRB repertoires appeared more similar among patients than among healthy donors.

Sequencing was performed on central memory CD4+ T cells from blood. The receptor's source is a young man with type 1 diabetes. This chain is built from TRBV2 and TRBJ1-3; 8 bases in the middle match TRBD1. In nucleotide form, the sequence is TGTGCCAGAGGCGGGCAGGGGGCAAACACCATATATTTT. Its product reads: CARGGQGANTIYF.